This TCR beta chain was recorded in a study of radiation and T cells in renal cell carcinoma. The table came from immunoSEQ multiplex PCR; TCRdb's copy has only in-frame clones and leaves some out. The table includes more than 140,000 clones, 70% to 90% detected once. CDR3 size: 14 residues. Trimming removed 3 bases at V and 7 bases at J, with 12 bases between. Germline CDR1 is LNHDA and CDR2 is SQIVND (reference sequence). General study points: No pretreatment tumor biopsies were available for baseline clonotypes.

Notes on this clone: Its antigen is not identified.

The time point: baseline pretreatment blood. Treatment reported: 15 Gy SBRT to primary tumor, nephrectomy 4 weeks later. The chain recombines TRBV19 with TRBJ2-2, with D tentatively TRBD1 or TRBD2 (5 bases each). Sequences were derived from blood, sampled from a patient whose treatment included radiotherapy and nephrectomy. The sequence was obtained from a woman aged 45 to 65 with renal cell carcinoma. The CDR3 reads CASSMTPGGGELFF. The CDR3 region has the DNA TGTGCCAGTAGTATGACCCCTGGGGGCGGGGAGCTGTTTTTT.